This entry concerns a single T cell receptor beta chain. These data belong to a study of blood T cell repertoires in COVID-19. Across the study: In each case, the material was cDNA or gDNA derived from T cells, B-cell-depleted T cells, or PBMCs.

The assay was immunoSEQ multiplex PCR, and TCRdb's table has in-frame clones only and misses some. The sample yields a few hundred thousand clones, 85% seen once. Trimming stripped 0 bases from V and 3 bases from J, with 7 bases between. Germline CDR1 SGHRS, CDR2 YFSETQ. This CDR3 has 13 amino acids. The sample was PBMCs or T cells enriched from blood (not recorded which). The clonotype originates from a man aged 35-49 years who had recovered from COVID-19. The chain combines TRBV5-1 with TRBJ2-7, with D unresolved. CDR3 in amino acids: CASSLAPDYEQYF. CDR3 DNA: TGCGCCAGCAGCTTGGCCCCAGACTACGAGCAGTACTTC.